This entry lists 8 T cell receptor beta chains sequenced from one sample in a study of blood T cell repertoires in COVID-19. TCRdb keeps only in-frame clones here, not all; method: immunoSEQ multiplex PCR. The repertoire holds approximately 170,000 clones, with around 87% as singletons. Sequenced: peripheral blood. All receptors derive from an elderly woman with COVID-19, enrolled during active disease.

This clone was seen a handful of times. The V and J genes are TRBV4-2 and TRBJ1-2; 9 bases match TRBD1. The V segment lost 0 bases and the J segment 4 bases; nucleotides outside the gene matches: 6. Germline V gene lookup returns CDR1 LGHNA and CDR2 YNFKEQ. The CDR3 is made up of 16 amino acids. The CDR3 here is CASSQDQTGGSYGYTF. CDR3 DNA sequence: TGTGCCAGCAGCCAAGATCAGACAGGGGGGAGCTATGGCTACACCTTC.

The V gene is TRBV7-2, the J gene TRBJ1-2; D gene uncertain. Deletions cut 1 base from V and 8 bases from J, with 17 bases between. CDR3 length equals 15 residues. The V gene's germline CDR1 is SGHTA and CDR2 FQGNSA. The CDR3 region is CASSLDLLIPIGYTF. The CDR3 region has the DNA TGTGCCAGCAGCTTAGACCTACTCATCCCGATAGGCTACACCTTC.

V and J are TRBV19 and TRBJ1-6, with 7 bases lining up with TRBD1. CDR1 is LNHDA and CDR2 is SQIVND in the germline V gene (reference sequence). With V trimmed by 5 bases and J by 5 bases, 3 bases remained unmatched. CDR3 length: 14 residues. The DNA of the CDR3 is TGTGCCAGTAGTCGCGGGACAGATAATTCACCCCTCCACTTT. Translated: CASSRGTDNSPLHF.

The rearrangement joins TRBV28 to TRBJ2-3; a possible D gene is TRBD1 (5 bases). This CDR3 spans 13 amino acids. Trimming shortened V by 4 bases and J by 1 base, and 6 bases separated the two germline ends. Germline CDR1 MDHEN, CDR2 SYDVKM. The CDR3 here is CASSWGGTDTQYF. The CDR3, as DNA: TGTGCCAGCAGTTGGGGCGGCACAGATACGCAGTATTTT.

This chain joins TRBV21-1 and TRBJ1-1; the DNA was not compared with TRBD1, the D call given in the table. TRBV21-1 is a recognized pseudogene. The CDR3 spans 14 residues. CDR3 in DNA: TGTGCCAGCATCCACAGGGTCTCGAACACTGAAGCTTTCTTT. It encodes CASIHRVSNTEAFF.

The genes are TRBV7-2 and TRBJ2-7; 12 bases fit TRBD2. The CDR3 has 15 residues. Germline V gives CDR1 SGHTA, CDR2 FQGNSA. V dropped 5 bases and J dropped 2; count of bases not matched to a gene: 4. The CDR3 here is CASSPRTSGTYEQYF. The CDR3 bases are TGTGCCAGCAGCCCCCGGACTAGCGGGACCTACGAGCAGTACTTC.

The DNA for the CDR3 is TGTGCCAGCAGCCCAGGGGCCTCCACAGATACGCAGTATTTT. Protein sequence: CASSPGASTDTQYF. The chain combines TRBV11-2 with TRBJ2-3; maybe TRBD1 (6 bases). The CDR3 totals 14 residues. CDR1 and CDR2 (germline): SGHAT, FQNNGV. V gave up 5 bases and J gave up 2 bases, with 11 bases separating them.

This rearrangement joins TRBV14 to TRBJ2-1, with 11 bases lining up with TRBD2. The junction had 5 bases not matched to a gene; V was cut back by 3 bases and J by 1 base. Germline V gives CDR1 SGHDN, CDR2 FVKESK. The CDR3 is 17 amino acids. In DNA, the CDR3 is TGTGCCAGCAGCCAGGCGGGACTAGCGGTGTCCTACAATGAGCAGTTCTTC. Translation gives CASSQAGLAVSYNEQFF. Variable domain in full (rest from reference TRBV14 and TRBJ2-1): EAGVTQFPSHSVIEKGQTVTLRCDPISGHDNLYWYRRVMGKEIKFLLHFVKESKQDESGMPNNRFLAERTGGTYSTLKVQPAELEDSGVYFCASSQAGLAVSYNEQFFGPGTRLTVL.